A single sample is the source of the 9 T cell receptor beta chains below, sequenced in a study of T cells in Graves' hyperthyroidism and ophthalmopathy. TCR beta CDR3 regions were amplified from RNA transcripts. HTBI primers were the set used in a first-round RT-PCR of the TCR CDR3. MiXCR, applied by TCRdb to the multiplex PCR reads, yields one record per CDR3 protein. The table records 280,000 or so distinct CDR3 sequences, about 25% of them present only once. Sequenced material: blood. The receptors here all came from a man aged 35-49 years with Graves' hyperthyroidism that later progressed to Graves' ophthalmopathy.

The rearrangement links TRBV6-2 or TRBV6-3 to TRBJ2-7, with D perhaps given as TRBD1 or TRBD2 (5 bases each). Germline loops: CDR1 MNHEY, CDR2 SVGEGT. The CDR3 covers 16 residues. The V end was cut by 4 bases, the J end by 0 bases, with 16 bases between. DNA of the CDR3: TGTGCCAGCAGTTCGTCAACGGGACGGATCTCCTACGAGCAGTACTTC. Translated: CASSSSTGRISYEQYF.

Ten or more counts support this clonotype. The chain joins TRBV24-1 to TRBJ2-5; D is unclear. From germline, CDR1 is KGHDR and CDR2 SFDVKD. The CDR3 contains 13 residues. V lost 5 bases and J 7 bases, leaving 13 bases between the germline ends. CDR3 loop: CATSGDPQSTQYF. CDR3 in DNA: TGTGCCACCAGTGGCGACCCGCAATCGACCCAGTACTTC.

This clonotype came up many times. The chain couples TRBV29-1 to TRBJ1-2; D is ambiguous. Looked up from germline, CDR1 is SQVTM and CDR2 is ANQGSEA. This CDR3 has 10 amino acids. CDR3: CIPEGYGYTF. The CDR3 region has the DNA TGCATCCCGGAAGGCTATGGCTACACCTTC.

The genes are TRBV6-2 or TRBV6-3 and TRBJ2-2, with TRBD2 matching over 8 bases. Germline V CDR1 and CDR2: MNHEY, SVGEGT. Trimming cost V 4 bases and J 0 bases; bases outside gene matches: 4. The CDR3 loop spans 16 amino acids. CDR3: CASSSTTSANTGELFF. The DNA for the CDR3 is TGTGCCAGCAGTTCCACGACTAGCGCGAACACCGGGGAGCTGTTTTTT.

This clonotype was counted ten times or more. The J gene is TRBJ2-6, the V gene TRBV6-1; TRBD1 matches 8 bases. Germline V gene sequence: CDR1 MNHNS, CDR2 SASEGT. V dropped 6 bases and J dropped 0; count of bases not matched to a gene: 13. The CDR3 runs to 19 residues. CDR3 nucleotides: TGTGCCAGCAGAAAAGCCGGACAGGGAGCTACCTCTGGGGCCAACGTCCTGACTTTC. It encodes CASRKAGQGATSGANVLTF.

This clonotype was found many times. The chain is built from TRBV6-1 and TRBJ2-5; 10 nucleotides match TRBD2. CDR1 MNHNS and CDR2 SASEGT come from the germline V gene. The CDR3 has 15 amino acids. Trimming at V came to 8 bases and at J to 3 bases, leaving 9 bases not matched to a gene. The CDR3 loop is CASYEEREGKETQYF. The CDR3 DNA is TGTGCCAGCTACGAGGAGCGGGAGGGAAAAGAGACCCAGTACTTC.

The chain carries TRBV19 and TRBJ1-2; weak D call: TRBD1 (6 bases). Trimming cost V 7 bases and J 6 bases, with 21 bases left between them. Germline CDR1 is LNHDA and CDR2 is SQIVND (reference sequence). The CDR3 spans 15 residues. CDR3 in amino acids: CASKAHLGAGNGYTF. In DNA, the CDR3 is TGTGCCAGTAAAGCCCACTTGGGGGCCGGGAATGGCTACACCTTC.

This clonotype was recorded at least ten times. The chain has TRBV24-1 and TRBJ1-3, with 9 bases that match TRBD1. The CDR3 is made up of 16 amino acids. Germline CDR1 and CDR2: KGHDR and SFDVKD. The J segment lost 1 base and the V segment lost 10 bases, leaving 10 bases of the junction unmatched. The chain's CDR3 is CATTGQGKESGNTIYF. CDR3 nucleotides: TGTGCCACTACGGGACAGGGAAAAGAATCTGGAAACACCATATATTTT.

This clonotype was seen many times. The chain employs TRBV27 and TRBJ2-7; unclear D gene. Deletions cut 5 bases from V and 3 bases from J, with 17 bases between. The CDR3 is 15 amino acids. Germline V gives CDR1 MNHEY, CDR2 SMNVEV (reference sequence). The CDR3 DNA follows: TGTGCCAGCAGTCCACTGATGACTCTAAACTACGAGCAGTACTTC. It yields the protein CASSPLMTLNYEQYF.